What follows is one T cell receptor (beta chain) and its context. The data originate from a study of T cells after somatic rescue of genetic block. The CDR3 totals 14 residues. The V gene's germline CDR1 is MDHEN and CDR2 SYDVKM. Deletions cut 6 bases from V and 5 bases from J, with 16 bases between. The protocol was immunoSEQ multiplex PCR, while the TCRdb copy is restricted to in-frame clones and leaves out a portion. Found here are 68,000 or so clones, about 90% of them singletons; the top ten hold approximately 2.9%. The specimen sequenced was peripheral blood mononuclear cells (PBMCs). This receptor was taken from a man aged 35-49 years. The V call is TRBV28, the J call TRBJ1-1; the D gene is possibly TRBD1 (6 bases). CDR3: CASSPGGLRTEAFF. The CDR3 DNA reads TGTGCCAGCAGCCCCGGGGGGCTAAGGACTGAAGCTTTCTTT.